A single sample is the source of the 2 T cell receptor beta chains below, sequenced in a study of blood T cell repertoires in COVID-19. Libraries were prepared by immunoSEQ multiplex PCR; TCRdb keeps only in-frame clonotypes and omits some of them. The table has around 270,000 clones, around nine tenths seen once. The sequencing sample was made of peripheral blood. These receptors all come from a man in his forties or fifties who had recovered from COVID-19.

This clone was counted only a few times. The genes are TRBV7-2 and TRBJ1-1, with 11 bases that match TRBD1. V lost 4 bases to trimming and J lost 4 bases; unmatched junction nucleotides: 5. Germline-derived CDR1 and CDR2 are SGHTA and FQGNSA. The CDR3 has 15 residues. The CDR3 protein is CASSSGQGAGTEAFF. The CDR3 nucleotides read TGTGCCAGCAGCTCCGGACAGGGGGCTGGCACTGAAGCTTTCTTT.

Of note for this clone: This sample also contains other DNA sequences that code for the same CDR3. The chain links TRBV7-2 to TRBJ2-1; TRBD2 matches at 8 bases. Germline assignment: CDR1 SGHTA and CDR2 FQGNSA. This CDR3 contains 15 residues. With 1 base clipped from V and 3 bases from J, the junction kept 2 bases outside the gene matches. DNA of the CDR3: TGTGCCAGCAGCTTAGGTCTAGCGGGCTACAATGAGCAGTTCTTC. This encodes CASSLGLAGYNEQFF.